This passage covers 2 T cell receptor beta chains from one sample sequenced in a study of blood T cell repertoires in COVID-19. TCRdb keeps only in-frame clones here, not all; method: immunoSEQ multiplex PCR. The repertoire holds about 270,000 clones, with 88% as singletons. The sequenced material came from PBMCs or T cells enriched from blood (not recorded which). These receptors originate from a woman in her thirties or forties with acute COVID-19.

The rearrangement joins TRBV7-8 to TRBJ1-5; no definite D call. The CDR3 has 15 residues. The germline V and J ends were trimmed by 3 bases and 5 bases, with 14 bases remaining between them. Germline values: CDR1 SGHVS, CDR2 FQNEAQ. The CDR3 bases are TGTGCCAGCAGCTTTGCCGGGGTTGGAGATCAGCCCCAGCATTTT. Its translation is CASSFAGVGDQPQHF.

The gene calls are TRBV5-1 and TRBJ1-2; D ambiguous. V lost 0 bases and J 5 bases, leaving 20 bases between the germline ends. CDR3 length equals 17 residues. From germline, CDR1 is SGHRS and CDR2 YFSETQ. CDR3 loop: CASSLEGVSTAWYGYTF. CDR3 in DNA: TGCGCCAGCAGCTTGGAAGGAGTTAGCACCGCCTGGTATGGCTACACCTTC.